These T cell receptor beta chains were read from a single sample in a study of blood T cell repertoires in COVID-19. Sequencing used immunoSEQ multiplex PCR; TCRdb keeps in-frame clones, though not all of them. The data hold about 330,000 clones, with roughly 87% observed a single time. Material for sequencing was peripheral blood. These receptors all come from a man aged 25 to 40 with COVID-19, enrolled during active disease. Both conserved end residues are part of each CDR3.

CASSLGDIRNYGYTF | 15 | TRBJ1-2 | TRBV7-8
CASSLGGTSGKDTQYF | 16 | TRBJ2-3 | TRBV5-1
CASSPTTESRELFF | 14 | TRBJ2-2 | TRBV18
CASTPRTGNYGYTF | 14 | TRBJ1-2 | TRBV5-5
CASSLTNQETSGVSTDTQYF | 20 | TRBJ2-3 | TRBV7-3
CASSSMSSGNTIYF | 14 | TRBJ1-3 | TRBV3-1/TRBV3-2
CASRIDRVLRNQPQHF | 16 | TRBJ1-5 | TRBV28
CASSQTVPSYEQYF | 14 | TRBJ2-7 | TRBV5-1
CASSSGVGYGYTF | 13 | TRBJ1-2 | TRBV27
CASSPPRQGTTDTQYF | 16 | TRBJ2-3 | TRBV18
CASSLTSGSPSFFTDTQYF | 19 | TRBJ2-3 | TRBV19
CASSPDRLGQPQHF | 14 | TRBJ1-5 | TRBV19
CASRDSGGANYGYTF | 15 | TRBJ1-2 | TRBV6-5
CASSLGAGRSPLHF | 14 | TRBJ1-6 | TRBV5-6
CASSGTGELADTQYF | 15 | TRBJ2-3 | TRBV19
CASSLGVGLHQPQHF | 15 | TRBJ1-5 | TRBV7-9
CASSPPMTGDLFLIDYEQYF | 20 | TRBJ2-7 | TRBV23-1
CASSLPGTGMNTEAFF | 16 | TRBJ1-1 | TRBV7-6
CASSLAPGLAIPYEQYF | 17 | TRBJ2-7 | TRBV13
CASSAPTGSSGEAFF | 15 | TRBJ1-1 | TRBV28
CASSLAGNYGYTF | 13 | TRBJ1-2 | TRBV5-1
CASIKGINTGELFF | 14 | TRBJ2-2 | TRBV19
CASSYYSSYNEQFF | 14 | TRBJ2-1 | TRBV6-5
CASSRQPNYGYTF | 13 | TRBJ1-2 | TRBV18
CASSQWGQWTYEQYF | 15 | TRBJ2-7 | TRBV23-1
CASRISTGGQGAGGYTF | 17 | TRBJ1-2 | TRBV27
CASSSGTSGGVRSYNEQFF | 19 | TRBJ2-1 | TRBV9